These T cell receptor beta chains were read from a single sample in a study of cytomegalovirus exposure and HLA in healthy donors. Profiled with immunoSEQ multiplex PCR; TCRdb holds only in-frame clones, not every one. Among about 130,000 clones listed, 70% to 85% were seen once. The sample comprised PBMCs. These receptors were obtained from a man aged 25-45 years in good health and CMV-seropositive. Each CDR3 is given with its conserved first and last residue. A D gene is named only where the DNA matches it firmly. The size entry is marked missing in some rows and otherwise reads once, few, many or a size class.

D,size,J,V,DNA,CDR3
-,few,TRBJ1-5,TRBV18,TGTGCCAGCTCACCACGACTGCCGGATACGGGTCAGCCCCAGCATTTT,CASSPRLPDTGQPQHF
-,-,TRBJ1-6,TRBV6-1,TGTGCCAGCGGCAGGGACTCGATAAATTCACCCCTCCACTTT,CASGRDSINSPLHF
TRBD1,-,TRBJ1-2,TRBV2,TGTGCCAGCAGGGATCCCGGGACAGGGGGCGCAGGCTATGGCTACACCTTC,CASRDPGTGGAGYGYTF
TRBD1,-,TRBJ2-1,TRBV5-1,TGCGCCAGCAGCACGGGACAGGGCCTCTACGGTGAGCAGTTCTTC,CASSTGQGLYGEQFF
-,-,TRBJ1-1,TRBV7-9,TGTGCCAGCAGCCTGTGGGGCGGAGACACTGAAGCTTTCTTT,CASSLWGGDTEAFF
TRBD1,-,TRBJ2-5,TRBV19,TGTGCCAGTAGACAGGGGCCCCAAGAGACCCAGTACTTC,CASRQGPQETQYF
-,-,TRBJ2-7,TRBV1,TGCACCAGCAGCCAAGATAGGCCCGGGACTAGCGGCAGCTCCTACGAGCAGTACTTC,CTSSQDRPGTSGSSYEQYF
TRBD1,-,TRBJ1-1,TRBV19,TGTGCCAGTAGTATCCGACAGGGGGCCCCCAACACTGAAGCTTTCTTT,CASSIRQGAPNTEAFF
TRBD1,-,TRBJ1-1,TRBV5-1,TGCGCCAGCAGCTTGGGCCCAGGGGGCGAGACTGAAGCTTTCTTT,CASSLGPGGETEAFF
TRBD2,-,TRBJ2-5,TRBV6-1,TGTGCCAGCAGTGAATGGGGCGGGGGGCCGCAAGAGACCCAGTACTTC,CASSEWGGGPQETQYF
-,-,TRBJ2-2,TRBV5-4,TGTGCCAGCAGGGTCGGCGGGCCCAACACCGGGGAGCTGTTTTTT,CASRVGGPNTGELFF
TRBD1,-,TRBJ2-5,TRBV25-1,TGTGCCAGCAGTACGGACAGGGGAGAGACCCAGTACTTC,CASSTDRGETQYF
-,-,TRBJ2-7,TRBV5-5,TGTGCCAGCAGCTTAGCGCAGGGCAGCCGACTTTCCTACGAGCAGTACTTC,CASSLAQGSRLSYEQYF
-,-,TRBJ1-2,TRBV5-1,TGCGCCAGCAGCTTGGGTGTCGGGGAAGAGGAGGGCTACACCTTC,CASSLGVGEEEGYTF
TRBD1,-,TRBJ2-7,TRBV6-6,TGTGCCAGCAGCCAGACCCGGGACAGATTCGACGAGCAGTACTTC,CASSQTRDRFDEQYF
-,few,TRBJ1-1,TRBV7-9,TGTGCCAGCAGCCCAAATACTATGGAAGCTTTCTTT,CASSPNTMEAFF
TRBD2,-,TRBJ2-1,TRBV10-3,TGTGCCATCAGACCCGGGACTAGTTCCAATGAGCAGTTCTTC,CAIRPGTSSNEQFF
-,-,TRBJ2-1,TRBV9,TGTGCCAGCAGCGGGACTTACAATGAGCAGTTCTTC,CASSGTYNEQFF
TRBD1,-,TRBJ1-5,TRBV27,TGTGCCAGCAGTACCTACAGGGGGGATTATCGTAATCAGCCCCAGCATTTT,CASSTYRGDYRNQPQHF
-,-,TRBJ2-7,TRBV5-5,TGTGCCAGCAGCGTGACAGACGCCTCCTACGAGCAGTACTTC,CASSVTDASYEQYF
-,-,TRBJ2-7,TRBV30,TGTGCCTATTCTGTGGACAGCGAGCAGTACTTC,CAYSVDSEQYF
TRBD1,few,TRBJ1-1,TRBV5-6,TGTGCCAGCAGCGATCCCGGGACAGGGGCTGTGGTAGGTGAAGCTTTCTTT,CASSDPGTGAVVGEAFF
TRBD1,-,TRBJ1-1,TRBV18,TGTGCCAGCTCACCGGGGACAGACAACACTGAAGCTTTCTTT,CASSPGTDNTEAFF
TRBD1,once,TRBJ2-2,TRBV18,TGTGCCAGCTCGGACAGGGGAAGTACCGGGGAGCTGTTTTTT,CASSDRGSTGELFF
TRBD2,-,TRBJ2-2,TRBV27,TGTGCCAGCAGTATAAACAGCGGGGGGGCCGCCGGGGAGCTGTTTTTT,CASSINSGGAAGELFF
-,-,TRBJ2-7,TRBV29-1,TGCAGCGTTGCACAGGGTGTGACCTACGAGCAGTACTTC,CSVAQGVTYEQYF
-,-,TRBJ2-7,TRBV7-8,TGTGCCAGCAGCTTATATGGGGGGGCGATCTACTCCTACGAGCAGTACTTC,CASSLYGGAIYSYEQYF
-,-,TRBJ1-2,TRBV5-4,TGTGCCAGCAGCTTGGAGGGGCCAGTTAGGGGCTACACCTTC,CASSLEGPVRGYTF
-,-,TRBJ2-5,TRBV5-1,TGCGCCAGCAGCTTGATGGAGGCTAGGGAGACCCAGTACTTC,CASSLMEARETQYF
-,-,TRBJ2-1,TRBV7-3,TGTGCCAGCAGCCCGGGACTGCACAATGAGCAGTTCTTC,CASSPGLHNEQFF
TRBD1,-,TRBJ1-4,TRBV6-5,TGTGCCAGCAGTTATACAGGGGGGGAAAAACTGTTTTTT,CASSYTGGEKLFF
TRBD2,-,TRBJ2-1,TRBV7-6,TGTGCCAGCAGCTTAGAACTAGCGGGACCCTACAATGAGCAGTTCTTC,CASSLELAGPYNEQFF
TRBD1,-,TRBJ2-1,TRBV5-4,TGTGCCAGCAGCTTAAGAACGGGACAGGGGGTGGATGAGCAGTTCTTC,CASSLRTGQGVDEQFF
TRBD1,-,TRBJ1-2,TRBV19,TGTGCCAGTAGTATTCTCGGACAGGGGGCTGGCTATGGCTACACCTTC,CASSILGQGAGYGYTF
TRBD2,once,TRBJ2-1,TRBV7-9,TGTGCCAGCAGCTTAGACGGGGGGGTTTATGGTGAGCAGTTCTTC,CASSLDGGVYGEQFF
TRBD2,once,TRBJ2-3,TRBV5-4,TGTGCCAGCAGCAGGCGGGGGTCTACGCAGTATTTT,CASSRRGSTQYF
-,-,TRBJ1-2,TRBV30,TGTGCCTGGAGTGCCGGGACATCGGGCAGTGGCTACACCTTC,CAWSAGTSGSGYTF
-,-,TRBJ2-1,TRBV7-3,TGTGCCAGCAGCTTAAGAGGATCCTACAATGAGCAGTTCTTC,CASSLRGSYNEQFF
TRBD1,-,TRBJ2-7,TRBV15,TGTGCCACCAGCAGAGATTTCGGTCAGGGGGCCTACGAGCAGTACTTC,CATSRDFGQGAYEQYF
-,-,TRBJ2-7,TRBV7-8,TGTGCCAGCAGCTTAGCGCGGACTCTACACGAGCAGTACTTC,CASSLARTLHEQYF
-,-,TRBJ2-1,TRBV11-2,TGTGCCAGCAGCTCCCAGGGTGGTACATACAATGAGCAGTTCTTC,CASSSQGGTYNEQFF
-,-,TRBJ1-5,TRBV10-2,TGCGCCAGCAGTGTCTCAGTATTGCTCAATCAGCCCCAGCATTTT,CASSVSVLLNQPQHF
TRBD2,-,TRBJ2-3,TRBV10-3,TGTGCCATCAGGGGGGGTAGCGGGGGAACTAGCACAGATACGCAGTATTTT,CAIRGGSGGTSTDTQYF
TRBD2,-,TRBJ2-1,TRBV6-1,TGTGCCAGCAGTGAGAGGACTAGCGGGATTTACAATGAGCAGTTCTTC,CASSERTSGIYNEQFF
TRBD2,-,TRBJ2-7,TRBV19,TGTGCCAGTAGAACTAGCGGAGCTTCCTACGAGCAGTACTTC,CASRTSGASYEQYF
TRBD1,-,TRBJ1-1,TRBV2,TGTGCCAGCAGTGAAGCGCTTCAGGGGACAGGGATGTTCGGATCTGAAGCTTTCTTT,CASSEALQGTGMFGSEAFF
-,-,TRBJ2-7,TRBV4-1,TGCGCCAGCAGCCCAGGGGAGGGAGGCTACGAGCAGTACTTC,CASSPGEGGYEQYF
-,-,TRBJ1-1,TRBV18,TGTGCCAGCTCACCCGTGCGGCTCCTGAACACTGAAGCTTTCTTT,CASSPVRLLNTEAFF
-,-,TRBJ1-6,TRBV7-2,TGTGCCAGCAGCTTAGTGGGCCAAAGCTCCTATAATTCACCCCTCCACTTT,CASSLVGQSSYNSPLHF
TRBD2,-,TRBJ2-3,TRBV7-2,TGTGCCAGCAGCAAACTACGCGGGGGGGCCAGCACAGATACGCAGTATTTT,CASSKLRGGASTDTQYF
-,-,TRBJ2-6,TRBV5-1,TGCGCCAGCAGCTCTAATGGGGCCAACGTCCTGACTTTC,CASSSNGANVLTF
TRBD1,-,TRBJ1-2,TRBV18,TGTGCCAGCTCACCGGGACAGGGATTCTATGGCTACACCTTC,CASSPGQGFYGYTF
-,once,TRBJ1-4,TRBV9,TGTGCCAGCAGCGTATCCCCCTCGGAAAAACTGTTTTTT,CASSVSPSEKLFF
-,-,TRBJ2-2,TRBV7-2,TGTGCCAGCAGCTTAGCGGGCAACAGTGCCGGGGAGCTGTTTTTT,CASSLAGNSAGELFF
-,-,TRBJ2-1,TRBV14,TGTGCCAGCAGCCAACTTAGGGGCGATCGCGAGCAGTTCTTC,CASSQLRGDREQFF